Following are 21 T cell receptor beta chains from one sample sequenced in a study of cytomegalovirus exposure and HLA in healthy donors. Primers for the PCR totalled 60 Vbeta and 13 Jbeta. Sequencing used immunoSEQ multiplex PCR; TCRdb keeps in-frame clones, though not all of them. The sample's table shows approximately 72,000 clones. The sequencing input was PBMCs. These receptors were taken from a man aged 40-49 years in good health and CMV-seronegative.

J is TRBJ1-1 and V is TRBV2; D gene uncertain. The CDR3 runs to 16 residues. Germline V gene data show CDR1 as SNHLY and CDR2 as FYNNEI. V gave up 4 bases and J gave up 3 bases, with 18 bases separating them. The CDR3 spells CASSAVGGARDTEAFF. CDR3 sequence (DNA): TGTGCCAGCAGTGCGGTGGGTGGAGCGAGGGACACTGAAGCTTTCTTT.

The chain has TRBV5-1 and TRBJ2-7, with D possibly being TRBD1 (5 bases). The CDR3 length is 15 residues. V was shortened by 0 bases and J by 2 bases, with 12 bases between the two germline ends. Germline V gives CDR1 SGHRS, CDR2 YFSETQ. The DNA for the CDR3 is TGCGCCAGCAGCTTGGGGCAGGGCCCAGCCTACGAGCAGTACTTC. Its protein is CASSLGQGPAYEQYF.

The genes are TRBV4-2 and TRBJ2-7, with D unclear. Germline V gives CDR1 LGHNA, CDR2 YNFKEQ. Trimming took off 1 base at V and 2 bases at J, with 6 bases between the two ends. This CDR3 contains 13 residues. The CDR3 DNA follows: TGTGCCAGCAGCCAAGCGGAGACCTACGAGCAGTACTTC. As protein: CASSQAETYEQYF.

This chain connects TRBV6-1 to TRBJ2-3; D may be TRBD1 (5 bases). The germline CDR1 and CDR2 sequences are MNHNS and SASEGT. This CDR3 is 14 amino acids long. Deletions cut 1 base from V and 2 bases from J, with 7 bases between. CDR3 nucleotide sequence: TGTGCCAGCAGTGAAGGGGGCAACACAGATACGCAGTATTTT. Amino acids: CASSEGGNTDTQYF.

The chain recombines TRBV5-1 with TRBJ1-1, with 10 nucleotides matching TRBD1. Germline CDR1 and CDR2: SGHRS and YFSETQ. This CDR3 is built from 15 residues. J gave up 5 bases and V 5 bases, and 9 bases lay outside the gene matches. The CDR3 spells CASSQGTGEGTEAFF. CDR3 sequence (DNA): TGCGCCAGCAGTCAAGGGACAGGGGAGGGGACTGAAGCTTTCTTT. The entire variable domain, with the rest obtained from reference TRBV5-1 and TRBJ1-1, is as follows: KAGVTQTPRYLIKTRGQQVTLSCSPISGHRSVSWYQQTPGQGLQFLFEYFSETQRNKGNFPGRFSGRQFSNSRSEMNVSTLELGDSALYLCASSQGTGEGTEAFFGQGTRLTVV.

The V gene is TRBV30, the J gene TRBJ1-6; possibly TRBD1 for D (6 bases). This CDR3 comprises 14 residues. V shed 4 bases and J shed 13 bases, with 20 bases lying between them. Germline CDR1 and CDR2: GTSNPN and SVGIG (reference sequence). The CDR3, as DNA: TGTGCCTGGAATGTCATGAGGGGGGGAGAGCCCCTCCACTTT. As protein: CAWNVMRGGEPLHF. The full variable domain, in which reference TRBV30 and TRBJ1-6 provide the parts outside the CDR3, is SQTIHQWPATLVQPVGSPLSLECTVEGTSNPNLYWYRQAAGRGLQLLFYSVGIGQISSEVPQNLSASRPQDRQFILSSKKLLLSDSGFYLCAWNVMRGGEPLHFGNGTRLTVT.

The chain combines TRBV2 with TRBJ1-2; 7 bases line up with TRBD1. After removal of 6 bases from V and 6 bases from J, the junction contained 1 base not matched to a gene. CDR1 and CDR2 (germline): SNHLY, FYNNEI. CDR3 length equals 11 residues. CDR3 bases: TGTGCCAGCAGACAGGGGCATGGCTACACCTTC. This gives the protein CASRQGHGYTF.

The chain employs TRBV19 and TRBJ1-5; D is perhaps TRBD1 (5 bases). Germline CDR1 is LNHDA and CDR2 is SQIVND (reference sequence). This CDR3 comprises 15 residues. V shed 0 bases and J shed 4 bases, with 10 bases lying between them. CDR3 sequence: CASSIDREGNQPQHF. The CDR3 DNA reads as TGTGCCAGTAGTATAGACAGGGAAGGGAATCAGCCCCAGCATTTT.

The gene calls are TRBV9 and TRBJ2-5; D is possibly TRBD1 (6 bases). Germline V gene data show CDR1 as SGDLS and CDR2 as YYNGEE. Trimming removed 2 bases at V and 4 bases at J, with 6 bases between. The CDR3 spans 12 residues. The chain's CDR3 is CASSVTGETQYF. CDR3 coding DNA: TGTGCCAGCAGCGTGACAGGAGAGACCCAGTACTTC.

The V call is TRBV30, the J call TRBJ1-1, with a possible D match to TRBD1 (5 bases). CDR3 length: 12 residues. Germline lookup yields CDR1 GTSNPN and CDR2 SVGIG (reference sequence). Trimming took off 7 bases at V and 5 bases at J, with 14 bases between the two ends. CDR3 loop: CALLDGGTEAFF. CDR3 coding DNA: TGTGCCTTGCTAGATGGGGGGACTGAAGCTTTCTTT.

This chain joins TRBV27 and TRBJ2-7; 11 bases agree with TRBD1. Per germline, CDR1 MNHEY and CDR2 SMNVEV (reference sequence). J lost 3 bases, V lost 2 bases, and 12 bases had no gene match. There are 18 residues in the CDR3. CDR3 bases: TGTGCCAGCAGTTTAAGAGGTATGCGGACAGGGGGCTACTACGAGCAGTACTTC. Its translation is CASSLRGMRTGGYYEQYF.

The V call is TRBV4-1, the J call TRBJ1-5, with D possibly matching TRBD1 (6 bases). This CDR3 is 15 amino acids long. Trimming stripped 3 bases from V and 6 bases from J, with 15 bases between. Germline V gene sequence: CDR1 MGHRA, CDR2 YSYEKL. The CDR3 spells CASSQTGGAPQPQHF. The CDR3, as DNA: TGCGCCAGCAGCCAGACGGGGGGGGCTCCTCAGCCCCAGCATTTT.

The CDR3 sequence: CASSAQGASGLSYNSPLHF. The CDR3 DNA reads TGTGCCAGCAGCGCACAGGGGGCATCGGGATTGTCCTATAATTCACCCCTCCACTTT. The rearrangement joins TRBV2 to TRBJ1-6; 9 bases are shared with TRBD1. V dropped 6 bases and J dropped 1; count of bases not matched to a gene: 13. There are 19 residues in the CDR3. Germline V gives CDR1 SNHLY, CDR2 FYNNEI.

The chain couples TRBV2 to TRBJ2-7; D is perhaps TRBD1 (6 bases). The CDR3 contains 12 residues. V lost 8 bases to trimming and J lost 5 bases, with 13 bases between them. CDR1 and CDR2 (germline): SNHLY, FYNNEI. CDR3 sequence: CASERGSHEQYF. CDR3 coding DNA: TGTGCCAGCGAGAGGGGGTCCCACGAGCAGTACTTC. Together with reference TRBV2 and TRBJ2-7, the CDR3 gives the full variable domain: EPEVTQTPSHQVTQMGQEVILRCVPISNHLYFYWYRQILGQKVEFLVSFYNNEISEKSEIFDDQFSVERPDGSNFTLKIRSTKLEDSAMYFCASERGSHEQYFGPGTRLTVT.

The V call is TRBV6-5, the J call TRBJ2-5; D possibly corresponds to TRBD2 (6 bases). The CDR3 has 15 amino acids. The V gene's germline CDR1 is MNHEY and CDR2 SVGAGI. Trimming removed 6 bases at V and 2 bases at J, with 16 bases between. The CDR3 here is CASRSGGADQETQYF. Written as DNA, the CDR3 is TGTGCCAGCAGGTCTGGCGGGGCCGATCAAGAGACCCAGTACTTC.

CDR3 sequence reads: CASSSGGDTQYF. The CDR3 DNA reads TGTGCCAGCAGCTCCGGGGGGGATACGCAGTATTTT. V is TRBV11-2 and J is TRBJ2-3; TRBD2 aligns across 7 bases. Germline CDR1 SGHAT, CDR2 FQNNGV. The junction had 1 base not matched to a gene; V was cut back by 4 bases and J by 6 bases. The CDR3 is 12 residues long.

V and J are TRBV7-8 and TRBJ2-1, with D perhaps matching TRBD2 (7 bases). V was trimmed by 4 bases and J by 5 bases, leaving 18 bases between them. CDR1 is SGHVS and CDR2 is FQNEAQ in the germline V gene. There are 16 residues in the CDR3. Written as DNA, the CDR3 is TGTGCCAGCAGCTCCCTAGGGGGGGGGTATAACAATGAGCAGTTCTTC. It is translated as CASSSLGGGYNNEQFF.

The chain is built from TRBV5-1 and TRBJ1-2; 7 bases align to TRBD1. The germline CDR1 and CDR2 sequences are SGHRS and YFSETQ. The CDR3 runs 13 residues. V lost 2 bases, J lost 6 bases, and 4 bases stayed unmatched. This CDR3 is CASSFTGEDGYTF. CDR3 sequence (DNA): TGCGCCAGCAGCTTCACAGGGGAGGATGGCTACACCTTC. Supplemented by reference TRBV5-1 and TRBJ1-2, the full variable domain reads KAGVTQTPRYLIKTRGQQVTLSCSPISGHRSVSWYQQTPGQGLQFLFEYFSETQRNKGNFPGRFSGRQFSNSRSEMNVSTLELGDSALYLCASSFTGEDGYTFGSGTRLTVV.

The CDR3 nucleotides read TGTGCCAGCAGCCAATTCGAAGTACAGGATCTCTCTGGAAACACCATATATTTT. Translating it yields CASSQFEVQDLSGNTIYF. The V and J genes are TRBV7-9 and TRBJ1-3, with D perhaps matching TRBD1 (5 bases). CDR1 SEHNR and CDR2 FQNEAQ come from the germline V gene (reference sequence). Trimming removed 5 bases at V and 0 bases at J, with 20 bases between. This CDR3 has 18 amino acids.

CDR3 coding DNA: TGTGCCAGCAGCAAAGTTAACGGGGAGTCGGATACGCAGTATTTT. The encoded protein is CASSKVNGESDTQYF. This chain links TRBV21-1 with TRBJ2-3; no DNA check was done on the table's D call, TRBD2. TRBV21-1 is tagged as a pseudogene. The CDR3 is made up of 15 amino acids.

The chain has TRBV5-1 and TRBJ2-7; TRBD1 aligns across 11 bases. Germline CDR1 is SGHRS and CDR2 is YFSETQ. The CDR3 consists of 15 residues. V lost 6 bases, J lost 7 bases, and 12 bases stayed unmatched. The CDR3 bases are TGCGCCAGCACCAACAAACTGGACAGGGGGCAGGAGCAGTACTTC. It is translated as CASTNKLDRGQEQYF.